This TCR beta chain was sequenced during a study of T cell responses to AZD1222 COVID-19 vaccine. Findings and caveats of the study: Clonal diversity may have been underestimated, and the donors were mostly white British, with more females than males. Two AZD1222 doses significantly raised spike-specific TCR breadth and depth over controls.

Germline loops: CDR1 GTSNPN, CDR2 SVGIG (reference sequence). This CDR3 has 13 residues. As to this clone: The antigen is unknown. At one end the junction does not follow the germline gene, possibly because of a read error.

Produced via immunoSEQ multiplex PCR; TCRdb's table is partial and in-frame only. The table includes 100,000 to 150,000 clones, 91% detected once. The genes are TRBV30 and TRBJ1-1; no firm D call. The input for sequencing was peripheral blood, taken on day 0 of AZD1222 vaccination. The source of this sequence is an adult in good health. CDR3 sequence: CAWRYLGATEAFF. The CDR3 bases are TGTGCATGGAGGTACCTCGGTGCCACTGAAGCTTTCTTT.